This T cell receptor (beta chain) was profiled in a study of T-cell memory formation after mild COVID-19. The TCR alpha and TCR beta cDNA libraries, bearing sample barcodes and UMIs, were generated by 5'RACE using constant-segment primers. MiXCR, applied by TCRdb to the 5' RACE reads, yields one record per CDR3 protein. The sample has approximately 260,000 distinct CDR3 sequences, 16% seen once. The CDR3 extends over 15 amino acids. V dropped 6 bases and J dropped 0; count of bases not matched to a gene: 8. Worth noting for this clonotype: The antigen is not known.

Study-wide results and limits: The pre-infection memory compartment contained some responding clones, suggesting cross-reactive memory joined.

The chain uses TRBV12-3 or TRBV12-4 and TRBJ2-7; TRBD2 agrees at 7 bases. The sample comprised PBMCs or a T cell subset sorted from them (not recorded which). The source of this sequence is a young man who had mild COVID-19 (a few samples of this study predate the infection). Cell type and time point are not known. The CDR3 protein is CASRGTGGSSYEQYF. CDR3 coding DNA: TGTGCCAGCAGAGGGACGGGGGGTAGCTCCTACGAGCAGTACTTC.